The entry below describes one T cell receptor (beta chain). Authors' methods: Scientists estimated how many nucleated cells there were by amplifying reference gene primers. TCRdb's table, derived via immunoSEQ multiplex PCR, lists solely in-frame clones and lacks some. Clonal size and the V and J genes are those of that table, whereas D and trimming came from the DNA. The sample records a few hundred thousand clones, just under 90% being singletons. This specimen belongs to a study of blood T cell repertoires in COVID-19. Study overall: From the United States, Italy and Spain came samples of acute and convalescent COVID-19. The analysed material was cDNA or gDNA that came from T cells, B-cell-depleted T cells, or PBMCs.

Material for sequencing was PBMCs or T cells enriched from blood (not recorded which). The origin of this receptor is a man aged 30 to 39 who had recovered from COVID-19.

The CDR3, as DNA: TGTGCCAGCAGCTTAGCGGAGGGGGCCTCCTACGAGCAGTACTTC. Its translation is CASSLAEGASYEQYF. The V and J genes are TRBV7-2 and TRBJ2-7; perhaps TRBD1 as D (7 bases). Deletions cut 0 bases from V and 0 bases from J, with 9 bases between. Per germline, CDR1 SGHTA and CDR2 FQGNSA. CDR3 length equals 15 residues. Looking up the rest from reference TRBV7-2 and TRBJ2-7 gives the full variable domain: GAGVSQSPSNKVTEKGKDVELRCDPISGHTALYWYRQSLGQGLEFLIYFQGNSAPDKSGLPSDRFSAERTGGSVSTLTIQRTQQEDSAVYLCASSLAEGASYEQYFGPGTRLTVT.